This is a list of T cell receptor beta chains from one sample in a study of T cell clones after liver transplantation. Assay used: immunoSEQ multiplex PCR; TCRdb lists only in-frame clones, some missing. The sample has some 60,000 clones; 71% are singletons. The material was CD4+ T cells from blood, obtained before liver transplant. The receptors stem from a human donor who received a liver transplant. Both conserved end residues are part of each CDR3. Fields, in order: V gene, D gene, J gene, clone size, CDR3 DNA, CDR3 protein. The D gene is left open where the match is weak. For some rows the clone size is stated as once, few or many, or as a class when expanded; others skip it.

>TRBV9|-|TRBJ1-1|-
TGTGCCAGCAGCGAGGGAGGGGAGAGGGCTTTCTTT
CASSEGGERAFF
>TRBV2|TRBD2|TRBJ2-1|-
TGTGCCAGCACCGGACTACTAGCGCCACGGAGAAGCTCCTACAATGAGCAGTTCTTC
CASTGLLAPRRSSYNEQFF
>TRBV7-9|TRBD1|TRBJ2-7|-
TGTGCCAGCAGCCTCCCGACAGGGACGTACGAGCAGTACTTC
CASSLPTGTYEQYF
>TRBV7-9|TRBD1|TRBJ1-1|few
TGTGCCAGCAGCTTACGGGACAGGGGAAACACTGAAGCTTTCTTT
CASSLRDRGNTEAFF
>TRBV6-1|TRBD1|TRBJ1-1|-
TGTGCCAGCAGCTCTCGGACAGGGAGAAACACTGAAGCTTTCTTT
CASSSRTGRNTEAFF
>TRBV9|-|TRBJ2-7|-
TGTGCCAGCAGCGTAACCGGGTACCTCTCCGAGCAGTACTTC
CASSVTGYLSEQYF
>TRBV19|TRBD1|TRBJ1-2|-
TGTGCCACTTCGACAGGGGGCTATGGCTACACCTTC
CATSTGGYGYTF
>TRBV7-8|-|TRBJ1-3|-
TGTGCCAGCAGCTTAGATATGGTAGCAGGAAACACCATATATTTT
CASSLDMVAGNTIYF
>TRBV9|-|TRBJ1-1|-
TGTGCCAGCAGCGTAGGGGGGGGCGACACTGAAGCTTTCTTT
CASSVGGGDTEAFF
>TRBV7-2|-|TRBJ1-2|-
TGTGCCAGCAGCTTATTGATAGCGTTTGGCTACACCTTC
CASSLLIAFGYTF
>TRBV4-1|-|TRBJ2-3|-
TGCGCCAGCAGCCCCGAGGGACATTCTTCAGATACGCAGTATTTT
CASSPEGHSSDTQYF
>TRBV11-3|TRBD2|TRBJ2-2|-
TGTGCCAGCAGCTTAGCGAATAGCGGGATTAACACCGGGGAGCTGTTTTTT
CASSLANSGINTGELFF
>TRBV19|TRBD1|TRBJ1-5|-
TGTGCCAGTAGTCGAGACAGGGAAAAGGATCAGCCCCAGCATTTT
CASSRDREKDQPQHF
>TRBV7-3|-|TRBJ2-2|-
TGTGCCAGCAGCTTCGTGACAAGGGGGTTCAGGGCCGGGGAGCTGTTTTTT
CASSFVTRGFRAGELFF
>TRBV7-9|TRBD1|TRBJ2-7|-
TGTGCCAGCCATAGTAGAGGGACAGTAGGCGAGCAGTACTTC
CASHSRGTVGEQYF
>TRBV6-4|TRBD1|TRBJ2-1|-
TGTGCCAGCAGCGTTGACAGGGGCACTGAGCAGTTCTTC
CASSVDRGTEQFF
>TRBV6-5|TRBD1|TRBJ1-2|-
TGTGCCAGCAAGCCTACAGGGGTGGCTACCTATGGCTACACCTTC
CASKPTGVATYGYTF
>TRBV7-7|-|TRBJ2-2|many
TGTGCCAGCAGCTTAGGTGGGCGCCCCGGGGAGCTGTTTTTT
CASSLGGRPGELFF
>TRBV11-3|-|TRBJ2-2|-
TGTGCCAGCAGCTTTCTAAGTTACACCGGGGAGCTGTTTTTT
CASSFLSYTGELFF
>TRBV6-1|-|TRBJ2-3|once
TGTGCCAGCAGTGAAAGTTACTGGGATACGCAGTATTTT
CASSESYWDTQYF
>TRBV15|-|TRBJ1-2|-
TGTGCCACCAGCAGAGATCTGTGGGTCGGGAGCCCTAACTATGGCTACACCTTC
CATSRDLWVGSPNYGYTF
>TRBV19|-|TRBJ2-4|-
TGTGCCAGTAGTATCGGCGGGGCCAAAAACATTCAGTACTTC
CASSIGGAKNIQYF
>TRBV28|-|TRBJ1-2|-
TGTGCCAGCAGTGGCCTGTCTAGTTTAGGCTACACCTTC
CASSGLSSLGYTF
>TRBV7-2|TRBD1|TRBJ2-7|-
TGTGCCAGCACCCCCCTCGGCGGTCAGGGGGCGCGGGTTGAGCAGTACTTC
CASTPLGGQGARVEQYF
>TRBV11-2|-|TRBJ1-1|-
TGTGCCAGCAGCTTAGATCGCGGCTCGGGGTCTTTCTTT
CASSLDRGSGSFF
>TRBV28|TRBD1|TRBJ2-7|-
TGTGCCAGCAGTCCTCTGACAGGGCGGGCCTACGAGCAGTACTTC
CASSPLTGRAYEQYF
>TRBV5-4|-|TRBJ2-4|-
TGTGCCAGCAGCTTGGCGGGAGTGTCCAAAAACATTCAGTACTTC
CASSLAGVSKNIQYF
>TRBV4-1|-|TRBJ1-2|-
TGCGCCAGCAGCCGAGGACAATTCCAAGCTAACTATGGCTACACCTTC
CASSRGQFQANYGYTF
>TRBV5-1|-|TRBJ2-2|once
TGCGCCAGCAGTTCCGGGGCGAACACCGGGGAGCTGTTTTTT
CASSSGANTGELFF
>TRBV6-1|TRBD1|TRBJ2-3|-
TGTGCCAGCAGTGGTCGGGACAGAGATAGCACAGATACGCAGTATTTT
CASSGRDRDSTDTQYF
>TRBV5-4|-|TRBJ1-1|-
TGTGCCTCCCAGGGTAGCTTGAGGACTGAAGCTTTCTTT
CASQGSLRTEAFF
>TRBV28|TRBD1|TRBJ1-2|-
TGTGCCAGCAGTTTATTAGGTCAGGGGGACTATGGCTACACCTTC
CASSLLGQGDYGYTF
>TRBV9|-|TRBJ2-1|-
TGTGCCAGCAGCCCACGACTGTCCTACTCCTACAATGAGCAGTTCTTC
CASSPRLSYSYNEQFF
>TRBV5-1|TRBD2|TRBJ2-2|-
TGCGCCAGCAGAGTGAGCGGGGAAACCGGGGAGCTGTTTTTT
CASRVSGETGELFF
>TRBV10-3|-|TRBJ1-2|few
TGTGCCATCAGTAACCCTACAGGGCCCAGTGGCTACACCTTC
CAISNPTGPSGYTF
>TRBV6-5|-|TRBJ1-1|-
TGTGCCAGCAGTTACAAGCGGGGGAGGGCTGAAGCTTTCTTT
CASSYKRGRAEAFF
>TRBV19|-|TRBJ2-7|-
TGTGCCAGTGGCAGGAACTCCTACGAGCAGTACTTC
CASGRNSYEQYF
>TRBV28|TRBD1|TRBJ1-1|medium-sized
TGTGCCAGCAGTTTAGGGTCAGGGGGCACTGAAGCTTTCTTT
CASSLGSGGTEAFF
>TRBV6-5|TRBD1|TRBJ2-4|-
TGTGCCAGCAGCTCCGGGACAGGGTGGGACATTCAGTACTTC
CASSSGTGWDIQYF
>TRBV18|-|TRBJ1-1|-
TGTGCCAGCTCACCCACCGGGACACCGAGTGAAGCTTTCTTT
CASSPTGTPSEAFF
>TRBV6-1|-|TRBJ2-3|-
TGTGCCAGCAGTGGACACAGGGCCTCTAGCACAGATACGCAGTATTTT
CASSGHRASSTDTQYF
>TRBV25-1|TRBD2|TRBJ2-3|-
TGTGCCAGCAGTGACCCCTCGCGGGGGGGTTCGGATACGCAGTATTTT
CASSDPSRGGSDTQYF
>TRBV2|-|TRBJ1-5|once
TGTGCCAGCAGGAGTGAAGGCAATCAGCCCCAGCATTTT
CASRSEGNQPQHF
>TRBV6-6|TRBD2|TRBJ2-7|-
TGTGCCAGCACCCCCGGGACTAGCACGAGCGAGCAGTACTTC
CASTPGTSTSEQYF
>TRBV29-1|TRBD1|TRBJ1-2|-
TGCAGCGCCTCGACAGGGGACGGCTATGGCTACACCTTC
CSASTGDGYGYTF
>TRBV5-4|-|TRBJ2-5|-
TGTGCCAGCAGCTCGTTACAGCGGGGAGGGGGGGAGACCCAGTACTTC
CASSSLQRGGGETQYF
>TRBV6-5|TRBD1|TRBJ2-7|-
TGTGCCAGCAGTTCCCAGAGGACAGGGGGCAACTACGAGCAGTACTTC
CASSSQRTGGNYEQYF
>TRBV11-3|-|TRBJ2-2|few
TGTGCCAGCAGCTTACTTTACTCTTCTGCCAACGTGGGGGAGCTGTTTTTT
CASSLLYSSANVGELFF
>TRBV15|TRBD1|TRBJ2-3|once
TGTGCCACCAGCAGAGATGGACAGGGAAGCACAGATACGCAGTATTTT
CATSRDGQGSTDTQYF
>TRBV19|TRBD1|TRBJ1-2|few
TGTGCCAGTAGTACCGAGGGACAGGGGGGCTATGGCTACACCTTC
CASSTEGQGGYGYTF
>TRBV4-2|TRBD1|TRBJ1-4|many
TGTGCCAGCAGCGATCGCGCGGGACAGGGAGAAAAACTGTTTTTT
CASSDRAGQGEKLFF
>TRBV2|TRBD1|TRBJ2-1|-
TGTGCCAGCAGTGAAAATGGCAGGGGGATTAATGAGCAATTCTTC
CASSENGRGINEQFF
>TRBV28|TRBD2|TRBJ2-7|-
TGTGCCAGCAGTTCGGACTTAGCGGGGGAATACGAGCAGTACTTC
CASSSDLAGEYEQYF
>TRBV27|TRBD1|TRBJ1-2|-
TGTGCCAGCAAGAGGGGTACAGGGGCCCTCTATGGCTACACCTTC
CASKRGTGALYGYTF
>TRBV19|TRBD2|TRBJ2-5|once
TGTGCCAGTAGTAGTTTGCCTAGCGGGGGCCAAGAGACCCAGTACTTC
CASSSLPSGGQETQYF
>TRBV7-2|-|TRBJ2-7|-
TGTGCCAGCAGCTTAGCGCTGAGCGGGCTTTACGAGCAGTACTTC
CASSLALSGLYEQYF